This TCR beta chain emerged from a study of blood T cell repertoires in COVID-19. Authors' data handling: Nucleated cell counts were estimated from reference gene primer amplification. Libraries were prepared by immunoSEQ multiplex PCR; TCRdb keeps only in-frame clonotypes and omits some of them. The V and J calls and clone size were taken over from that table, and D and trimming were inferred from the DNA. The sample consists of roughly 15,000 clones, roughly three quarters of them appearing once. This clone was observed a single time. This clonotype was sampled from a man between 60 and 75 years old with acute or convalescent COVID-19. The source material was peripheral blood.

For the CDR3, the DNA is TGTGCCTGGAGTCCCGGGACAACTAATGAAAAACTGTTTTTT. It translates to CAWSPGTTNEKLFF. This sequence joins TRBV30 and TRBJ1-4, with D hard to call. Trimming removed 2 bases from V and 0 bases from J, with 7 bases in between. There are 14 residues in the CDR3. Germline assignment: CDR1 GTSNPN and CDR2 SVGIG (reference sequence). The full variable domain, completed using reference TRBV30 and TRBJ1-4, is SQTIHQWPATLVQPVGSPLSLECTVEGTSNPNLYWYRQAAGRGLQLLFYSVGIGQISSEVPQNLSASRPQDRQFILSSKKLLLSDSGFYLCAWSPGTTNEKLFFGSGTQLSVL.